The clone carrying this T cell receptor (beta chain) was detected a few times. Germline lookup yields CDR1 MNHEY and CDR2 SVGEGT. The ends lost 2 bases at V and 0 bases at J; junction bases unmatched: 10. This CDR3 contains 18 residues. TCRdb itself ran the 5' RACE reads through MiXCR, one entry per CDR3 protein. The profile shows fewer than 700,000 distinct CDR3 sequences, over 15% of them singletons. The source of the sample is a study of T-cell memory formation after mild COVID-19. This chain joins TRBV6-2 or TRBV6-3 and TRBJ1-5, with 7 positions matching TRBD1. The TCR comes from an adult woman who had mild COVID-19 (a few samples of this study predate the infection). Cell type and time point are not known. Sequencing was done on a sample of PBMCs or a T cell subset sorted from them (not recorded which). CDR3 in DNA: TGTGCCAGCAGTTACGATCGGGACAGATCTTATAGCAATCAGCCCCAGCATTTT. Translating it yields CASSYDRDRSYSNQPQHF.